The 18 T cell receptor beta chains listed next were all sequenced from one sample in a study of T cell responses to AZD1222 COVID-19 vaccine. The table came from immunoSEQ multiplex PCR; TCRdb's copy has only in-frame clones and leaves some out. The sample consists of 200,000 or so clones, around 86% of them appearing once. The input for sequencing was peripheral blood, taken on day 0 of MenACWY control vaccination. The receptors shown here come from an adult in good health.

This clone was detected only once. The V call is TRBV7-8, the J call TRBJ2-2; D is uncertain. This CDR3 is built from 15 residues. Trimming removed 1 base at V and 0 bases at J, with 6 bases between. CDR1 is SGHVS, CDR2 FQNEAQ, per germline. The CDR3 reads CASSLGEANTGELFF. DNA for the CDR3: TGTGCCAGCAGCTTAGGCGAGGCGAACACCGGGGAGCTGTTTTTT.

This clone was seen just once. The rearrangement uses TRBV18 and TRBJ2-7; 8 bases line up with TRBD2. This CDR3 has 14 amino acids. Losses at the gene ends were 3 bases for V and 6 bases for J; bases not matched to a gene: 7. The germline CDR1 and CDR2 sequences are KGHSH and LQKENI. Written as DNA, the CDR3 is TGTGCCAGCTCACCCGACGGGACTAGTCGCGAGCAGTACTTC. This codes for CASSPDGTSREQYF.

This chain connects TRBV5-6 to TRBJ2-2; D possibly corresponds to TRBD1 (5 bases). Germline V lookup: CDR1 SGHDT, CDR2 YYEEEE. The V gene lost 5 bases and the J gene lost 4 bases, with 15 bases spanning the gap. The CDR3 is 15 residues long. For the CDR3, the DNA is TGTGCCAGCAGTAGCTGGGGCCTGGGCACCGGGGAGCTGTTTTTT. Translated: CASSSWGLGTGELFF.

This chain uses TRBV11-2 with TRBJ2-5; D possibly corresponds to TRBD1 (7 bases). V was cut by 6 bases and J by 6 bases, with 23 bases left in between. The CDR3 has 16 residues. The germline CDR1 and CDR2 sequences are SGHAT and FQNNGV. CDR3 sequence: CASRRMRDSRGQTQYF. The CDR3 bases are TGTGCCAGCAGACGAATGCGGGACAGCCGAGGACAGACCCAGTACTTC.

The CDR3 sequence: CATRDAMNTEAFF. The CDR3 DNA sequence: TGTGCCACCCGGGACGCCATGAACACTGAAGCTTTCTTT. V gene TRBV28 combines with J gene TRBJ1-1; a weak D match, TRBD1 (5 bases). This CDR3 comprises 13 residues. CDR1 and CDR2 from the germline V gene are MDHEN and SYDVKM. Deletions cut 10 bases from V and 0 bases from J, with 12 bases between. The full variable domain, completed using reference TRBV28 and TRBJ1-1, is DVKVTQSSRYLVKRTGEKVFLECVQDMDHENMFWYRQDPGLGLRLIYFSYDVKMKEKGDIPEGYSVSREKKERFSLILESASTNQTSMYLCATRDAMNTEAFFGQGTRLTVV.

The chain uses TRBV7-9 and TRBJ2-1; weak D call: TRBD1 (7 bases). V was clipped by 4 bases and J by 3 bases, with 10 bases between them. Germline CDR1 is SEHNR and CDR2 is FQNEAQ (reference sequence). This CDR3 comprises 14 residues. This CDR3 reads CASSSGGLYNEQFF. CDR3 in DNA: TGTGCCAGCAGCTCAGGGGGACTCTACAATGAGCAGTTCTTC.

V usage is TRBV30 and J usage is TRBJ2-7; a weak D match, TRBD1 (6 bases). The length of the CDR3 is 12 residues. Trimming removed 2 bases at V and 3 bases at J, with 8 bases between. Germline V lookup: CDR1 GTSNPN, CDR2 SVGIG (reference sequence). The CDR3 DNA follows: TGTGCCTGGAGTACGACAGGCTACGAGCAGTACTTC. Its translation is CAWSTTGYEQYF.

V gene TRBV24-1 combines with J gene TRBJ1-2; 7 nucleotides match TRBD1. The V segment lost 6 bases and the J segment 4 bases; nucleotides outside the gene matches: 4. The CDR3 length is 13 residues. Per the germline V gene, CDR1 is KGHDR and CDR2 is SFDVKD. The CDR3 coding sequence is TGTGCCACCAGTTGGGGACAGTTCTATGGCTACACCTTC. It specifies CATSWGQFYGYTF.

CDR3 protein: CASSQERTDYGYTF. In DNA form, the CDR3 reads TGCGCCAGCAGCCAAGAACGGACAGACTATGGCTACACCTTC. The chain employs TRBV4-3 and TRBJ1-2; maybe TRBD1 (6 bases). The germline V gene has CDR1 LGHNA and CDR2 YSLEER. Trimming took off 0 bases at V and 3 bases at J, with 8 bases between the two ends. CDR3 length: 14 residues.

This sequence joins TRBV14 and TRBJ2-5; 8 bases map to TRBD2. Germline assignment: CDR1 SGHDN and CDR2 FVKESK. V lost 0 bases to trimming and J lost 4 bases; unmatched junction nucleotides: 10. This CDR3 is built from 17 residues. CDR3 in DNA: TGTGCCAGCAGCCAAGATCGTGTGACTAGCGTAGGAGAGACCCAGTACTTC. This translates into CASSQDRVTSVGETQYF.

This chain connects TRBV10-3 to TRBJ2-3, with a tentative D call TRBD1 (6 bases). CDR1 ENHRY and CDR2 SYGVKD come from the germline V gene. V lost 0 bases and J 0 bases, leaving 13 bases between the germline ends. This CDR3 is built from 17 residues. CDR3 nucleotide sequence: TGTGCCATCAGTGAGTCGACCGGGACAAAAAGCACAGATACGCAGTATTTT. Its translation: CAISESTGTKSTDTQYF.

The table lists this clone with a few counts. This sequence joins TRBV27 and TRBJ1-3; D not resolved. Germline-derived CDR1 and CDR2 are MNHEY and SMNVEV (reference sequence). V was clipped by 5 bases and J by 0 bases, with 11 bases between them. This CDR3 comprises 15 residues. This CDR3 is CASSKTQNSGNTIYF. The CDR3 DNA follows: TGTGCCAGCAGTAAGACCCAGAACTCTGGAAACACCATATATTTT.

The sample holds one count of this clone. V gene TRBV5-6 combines with J gene TRBJ1-1; D may be TRBD1 (6 bases). V lost 1 base to trimming and J lost 7 bases, with 11 bases between them. This CDR3 region has 13 residues. Germline V gene sequence: CDR1 SGHDT, CDR2 YYEEEE. The CDR3 DNA reads TGTGCCAGCAGCTTGCTGGGGGGCAGTGAAGCTTTCTTT. Its translation: CASSLLGGSEAFF.

With regard to this clone: Additional DNA sequences in this sample encode the identical CDR3. The DNA for the CDR3 is TGTGCCAGCAGTCTTAGCGGACCCTACGAGCAGTACTTC. Amino acid sequence: CASSLSGPYEQYF. The chain couples TRBV28 to TRBJ2-7; tentatively, D is TRBD2 (6 bases). The V gene's germline CDR1 is MDHEN and CDR2 SYDVKM. This CDR3 is built from 13 residues. Trimming pared 5 bases from V and 2 bases from J, leaving 10 bases between.

The chain couples TRBV7-2 to TRBJ2-5; weak D call: TRBD1 (5 bases). The CDR3 consists of 15 residues. V was trimmed by 1 base and J by 5 bases, leaving 14 bases between them. The germline gives CDR1 SGHTA, CDR2 FQGNSA. CDR3 sequence (DNA): TGTGCCAGCAGCTTAGTAGATGGGGCAGGGGAGACCCAGTACTTC. It encodes CASSLVDGAGETQYF.

The J gene is TRBJ2-6, the V gene TRBV7-3, with D hard to call. CDR3 size: 16 residues. Trimming stripped 2 bases from V and 0 bases from J, with 8 bases between. From germline, CDR1 is SGHTA and CDR2 FQGTGA. Here the CDR3 DNA reads TGTGCCAGCAGCTTAGTTCAGATCTCTGGGGCCAACGTCCTGACTTTC. Translated: CASSLVQISGANVLTF.

This chain uses TRBV12-3 or TRBV12-4 with TRBJ2-6; D remains unclear. The V end was cut by 6 bases, the J end by 1 base, with 4 bases between. This CDR3 contains 13 residues. Here the CDR3 reads CASRLSGANVLTF. The CDR3 DNA reads TGTGCCAGCAGGTTATCTGGGGCCAACGTCCTGACTTTC.

V and J are TRBV5-1 and TRBJ2-1, with D possibly being TRBD2 (6 bases). Germline V gives CDR1 SGHRS, CDR2 YFSETQ. The CDR3 covers 19 residues. The V end lost 1 base, the J end lost 4 bases, and 24 bases lay between the germline ends. CDR3 residues: CASSLWEAQAQAGYNEQFF. The CDR3 nucleotides are TGCGCCAGCAGCTTGTGGGAGGCGCAGGCTCAGGCGGGATACAATGAGCAGTTCTTC.